This TCR beta chain came from a study of radiotherapy plus CTLA-4 blockade in lung cancer. This table comes from immunoSEQ multiplex PCR, and its TCRdb copy is limited to in-frame clones, with some not included. The table includes approximately 40,000 clones, around 86% detected once. Regarding the study as a whole: After treatment with radiotherapy plus ipilimumab, TCR clones that came from the tumor expanded in blood. Reports state that early shifts in blood T cell clones, with interferon-beta, best predicted response.

Notes on this clone: What it binds is unknown.

The CDR3 loop spans 15 amino acids. V was shortened by 8 bases and J by 0 bases, with 18 bases between the two germline ends. The chain is built from TRBV5-3 and TRBJ2-7; the D is unclear. TRBV5-3 is labeled an ORF, and its function is uncertain. The receptor comes from a human donor with non-small cell lung cancer whose response to radiotherapy plus ipilimumab could not be evaluated. The starting material was peripheral blood, obtained from a patient treated with radiotherapy plus ipilimumab. CDR3 region: CASLRGAFSSYEQYF. CDR3 sequence (DNA): TGTGCCAGCCTTCGAGGAGCGTTTAGCTCCTACGAGCAGTACTTC.